These 32 T cell receptor beta chains were sequenced from one sample in a study of blood T cells in healthy people across ages. Next came a second PCR, run for about 7 to 12 cycles, which used a sample-barcoded 5' primer along with a J-beta primer mix. One entry per CDR3 protein results from TCRdb running MiXCR on the 5' RACE reads. The sample lists hundreds of thousands of distinct CDR3 sequences; roughly 32% were seen once. The sequenced material came from blood. All receptors derive from a woman older than 75 in good health.

This clonotype was counted at least ten times. The chain joins TRBV9 to TRBJ2-1; tentative D call: TRBD2 (5 bases). The CDR3 totals 15 residues. Trimming stripped 1 base from V and 5 bases from J, with 13 bases between. Germline-derived CDR1 and CDR2 are SGDLS and YYNGEE. The CDR3 spells CASSVLALPHNEQFF. In DNA form, the CDR3 reads TGTGCCAGCAGCGTACTAGCCCTTCCTCACAATGAGCAGTTCTTC.

This clonotype has more than one count but fewer than ten. This rearrangement joins TRBV7-9 to TRBJ1-1; D unresolved. This CDR3 is 14 amino acids long. Germline lookup yields CDR1 SEHNR and CDR2 FQNEAQ (reference sequence). V lost 6 bases and J 0 bases, leaving 11 bases between the germline ends. CDR3 nucleotide sequence: TGTGCCAGCAGAGGGAGGAGGGTGAACACTGAAGCTTTCTTT. It translates to CASRGRRVNTEAFF.

Note on this clonotype: A far larger clone differs by one base, so this is likely a read error. The chain couples TRBV7-2 to TRBJ2-1; 12 nucleotides agree with TRBD2. The CDR3 spans 18 residues. Germline lookup yields CDR1 SGHTA and CDR2 FQGNSA. This chain's CDR3 is CACSQGTSGGFSYNEQFF. In DNA form, the CDR3 reads TGTGCCTGCAGCCAGGGAACTAGCGGGGGGTTCTCCTACAATGAGCAGTTCTTC.

Comment on this clonotype: A much larger clonotype is one base distant, so this may be a read error. This rearrangement joins TRBV4-2 to TRBJ2-1; D remains ambiguous. The CDR3 runs to 14 residues. From germline, CDR1 is LGHNA and CDR2 YNFKEQ. V lost 0 bases to trimming and J lost 8 bases, with 11 bases between them. The CDR3 region is CASSQDEAAYEQFF. In DNA form, the CDR3 reads TGTGCCAGCAGCCAAGATGAGGCGGCCTATGAGCAGTTCTTC.

The chain has TRBV7-9 and TRBJ2-1, with 7 bases fitting TRBD1. Germline V gene sequence: CDR1 SEHNR, CDR2 FQNEAQ (reference sequence). This CDR3 region has 15 residues. Trimming took 5 bases from V and 2 from J; bases not matched to a gene: 6. CDR3 in amino acids: CASSPRGMTYNEQFF. DNA of the CDR3: TGTGCCAGCAGCCCCAGGGGGATGACCTACAATGAGCAGTTCTTC.

This clonotype was seen many times. This chain links TRBV7-2 with TRBJ1-6; D perhaps matches TRBD1 (6 bases). Per germline, CDR1 SGHTA and CDR2 FQGNSA. V was trimmed by 5 bases and J by 10 bases, leaving 18 bases between them. There are 15 residues in the CDR3. DNA of the CDR3: TGTGCCAGCAGCCGTAAAGGGGGAGCCGGATCACCCCTCCACTTT. It specifies CASSRKGGAGSPLHF.

This clonotype has ten or more counts. The chain recombines TRBV3-1 with TRBJ2-7; no definite D call. The CDR3 contains 15 residues. V was pared by 7 bases and J by 0 bases, with 16 bases between. Germline V lookup: CDR1 LGHDT, CDR2 YNNKEL (reference sequence). This chain's CDR3 is CASTQDPASSYEQYF. CDR3 nucleotide sequence: TGTGCCAGCACTCAAGACCCAGCAAGCTCCTACGAGCAGTACTTC.

DNA for the CDR3: TGTGCCTGGAAGGGGAACACCATATATTTT. Its translation is CAWKGNTIYF. The J gene is TRBJ1-3, the V gene TRBV30; D may be TRBD1 (5 bases). Trimming pared 4 bases from V and 7 bases from J, leaving 5 bases between. The CDR3 covers 10 residues. CDR1 GTSNPN and CDR2 SVGIG come from the germline V gene (reference sequence).

This clonotype was found once. The chain is built from TRBV10-3 and TRBJ2-7, with 10 bases fitting TRBD1. This CDR3 has 15 amino acids. Germline lookup yields CDR1 ENHRY and CDR2 SYGVKD. The trim removed 8 bases at V and 7 bases at J, leaving 14 bases unmatched. In nucleotides, the CDR3 is TGTGCCATCCGCCCCGCGACAGGGGGCGGCGATGAGCAGTACTTC. It specifies CAIRPATGGGDEQYF.

This clonotype was found a few times. The chain links TRBV6-1 to TRBJ2-2; D tentatively fits TRBD1 or TRBD2 (5 bases each). The V end lost 8 bases, the J end lost 0 bases, and 10 bases lay between the germline ends. The CDR3 length is 14 residues. In germline, CDR1 is MNHNS, CDR2 SASEGT. CDR3: CASPGTANTGELFF. CDR3 sequence (DNA): TGTGCCAGCCCCGGGACGGCGAACACCGGGGAGCTGTTTTTT.

This clonotype appeared a few times. A clone one base away is much larger, so this may be a read error. This sequence joins TRBV15 and TRBJ1-6; D might be TRBD1 (5 bases). Germline-derived CDR1 and CDR2 are LNHNV and YYDKDF (reference sequence). The CDR3 is 13 residues long. The CDR3 coding sequence is TGTGCCGCCAGCAGAGGGGTCGGTTCACCCCTCCACTTT. Translated, it gives CAASRGVGSPLHF.

In its sample, this clonotype was seen once. The chain couples TRBV12-5 to TRBJ2-4; D possibly corresponds to TRBD1 (6 bases). The germline V and J ends were trimmed by 7 bases and 0 bases, with 13 bases remaining between them. The CDR3 totals 15 residues. From germline, CDR1 is LGHNT and CDR2 FRNRAP. The CDR3 coding sequence is TGTGCTAGTGCCTGGGGGACACTAGCCAAAAACATTCAGTACTTC. Encoded protein: CASAWGTLAKNIQYF.

The V gene is TRBV20-1, the J gene TRBJ1-5; D possibly corresponds to TRBD1 (5 bases). The CDR3 length is 16 residues. Germline V CDR1 and CDR2: DFQATT, SNEGSKA (reference sequence). Trimming left V 1 base short and J 0 bases short, with 13 bases between. In DNA, the CDR3 is TGCAGTGCTAGAGCCCCCGGACAATTTAGCAATCAGCCCCAGCATTTT. Residues: CSARAPGQFSNQPQHF.

This clonotype has at least ten counts. The CDR3, as DNA: TGCAGTGCCGACCGGGACAAGCGGACCCATGAGCAGTTCTTC. It encodes CSADRDKRTHEQFF. The V gene is TRBV20-1, the J gene TRBJ2-1; perhaps TRBD1 as D (6 bases). The germline V and J ends were trimmed by 6 bases and 8 bases, with 20 bases remaining between them. Germline assignment: CDR1 DFQATT and CDR2 SNEGSKA (reference sequence). This CDR3 contains 14 residues.

This clonotype came up many times. This chain joins TRBV20-1 and TRBJ2-3; a weak D match, TRBD2 (6 bases). V was shortened by 3 bases and J by 5 bases, with 12 bases between the two germline ends. CDR3 length: 13 residues. Per the germline V gene, CDR1 is DFQATT and CDR2 is SNEGSKA (reference sequence). In nucleotides, the CDR3 is TGCAGTGCTAGGGGGGGTTTCAGAGATACGCAGTATTTT. Translation: CSARGGFRDTQYF.

In this sample, this clonotype turned up a few times. This may stem from a read error, because a much larger clone lies one nucleotide away. The chain combines TRBV12-3 or TRBV12-4 with TRBJ2-3, with D possibly matching TRBD1 (5 bases). There are 14 residues in the CDR3. The V and J ends lost 6 bases and 4 bases respectively, with 14 bases between them. CDR3 nucleotide sequence: TGTGCCAGCAGGCCGACAGCGAACGCAGATACGCAGTATTTT. Its translation is CASRPTANADTQYF.

This clonotype was seen repeatedly, ten times or more. This chain joins TRBV4-2 and TRBJ1-6; D perhaps matches TRBD1 (5 bases). Between the trimmed V and J ends, which lost 1 base and 9 bases, there was a span of 10 bases. Germline V gene sequence: CDR1 LGHNA, CDR2 YNFKEQ. The CDR3 is 14 amino acids. The CDR3, as DNA: TGTGCCAGCAGCCAAGGACAGTCAACTTCACCCCTCCACTTT. It specifies CASSQGQSTSPLHF.

A single count supports this clonotype. Relative to the germline gene, one junction end is altered; a read error may explain this. The chain carries TRBV20-1 and TRBJ2-1; 8 bases are shared with TRBD2. CDR1 DFQATT and CDR2 SNEGSKA come from the germline V gene (reference sequence). The CDR3 loop spans 16 amino acids. CDR3 region: CGAKGTGASGLREQFF. DNA for the CDR3: TGCGGTGCTAAGGGGACGGGGGCTAGCGGGCTCCGTGAGCAGTTCTTC.

This clonotype was picked up many times. The chain uses TRBV7-3 and TRBJ2-2; no clear D. V lost 5 bases to trimming and J lost 1 base, with 17 bases between them. Germline CDR1 and CDR2: SGHTA and FQGTGA. The CDR3 spans 17 residues. The CDR3 sequence: CASSAHSETLNTGELFF. The DNA of the CDR3 is TGTGCCAGCAGCGCGCACTCTGAGACACTGAACACCGGGGAGCTGTTTTTT.

This rearrangement joins TRBV28 to TRBJ2-2, with D possibly being TRBD1 or TRBD2 (5 bases each). This CDR3 has 14 amino acids. Germline-derived CDR1 and CDR2 are MDHEN and SYDVKM. V was trimmed by 5 bases and J by 5 bases, leaving 12 bases between them. CDR3 coding DNA: TGTGCCAGCAGTCCGGGACGCCAGACCGGGGAGCTGTTTTTT. It translates to CASSPGRQTGELFF.

There are many counts of this clonotype. CDR3 sequence reads: CASSQVAGGYTGELFF. CDR3 coding DNA: TGTGCCAGCAGCCAAGTAGCGGGGGGTTACACCGGGGAGCTGTTTTTT. The rearrangement links TRBV4-2 to TRBJ2-2, with 10 bases matching TRBD2. The J segment lost 3 bases and the V segment lost 1 base, leaving 2 bases of the junction unmatched. The germline V gene encodes CDR1 LGHNA and CDR2 YNFKEQ. The CDR3 contains 16 residues.

To note about this clonotype: One base away lies a much larger clone, so this may be a sequencing read error. The chain is built from TRBV28 and TRBJ2-3; 10 positions match TRBD2. Germline loops: CDR1 MDHEN, CDR2 SYDVKM. The CDR3 contains 17 residues. As DNA, the CDR3 is TGTGCCAGCAGTCTCGCTCCGCTAGCGGGGGTCACAGGTACGCAGTATTTT. Protein product: CASSLAPLAGVTGTQYF.

The table lists this clonotype with many counts. V is TRBV7-3 and J is TRBJ2-1, with 10 bases matching TRBD1. V dropped 5 bases and J dropped 8; count of bases not matched to a gene: 12. The length of the CDR3 is 16 residues. CDR1 SGHTA and CDR2 FQGTGA come from the germline V gene. The chain's CDR3 is CASSPKIGTGVHEQFF. The CDR3 DNA is TGTGCCAGCAGCCCCAAAATAGGGACAGGGGTCCATGAGCAGTTCTTC.

This clonotype came up many times. The chain couples TRBV7-2 to TRBJ1-4; perhaps TRBD1 as D (6 bases). The V end was cut by 1 base, the J end by 7 bases, with 13 bases between. Germline loops: CDR1 SGHTA, CDR2 FQGNSA. This CDR3 is 15 amino acids long. The CDR3 spells CASSLGGGGREKLFF. The CDR3 bases are TGTGCCAGCAGCTTAGGAGGAGGGGGACGTGAAAAACTGTTTTTT.

This clonotype was counted ten times or more. This rearrangement joins TRBV20-1 to TRBJ2-5; 7 positions match TRBD2. Germline trimming cut 3 bases from V and 2 bases from J; bases unmatched to any gene: 9. CDR1 is DFQATT and CDR2 is SNEGSKA in the germline V gene (reference sequence). The CDR3 sequence is 15 residues long. CDR3 sequence: CSASYRAGRQETQYF. CDR3 bases: TGCAGTGCTAGCTATCGAGCGGGGCGGCAAGAGACCCAGTACTTC.

This clonotype occurred once. This sequence joins TRBV7-2 and TRBJ2-6; 7 bases map to TRBD1. Germline V gene data show CDR1 as SGHTA and CDR2 as FQGNSA. V lost 3 bases to trimming and J lost 2 bases; unmatched junction nucleotides: 1. CDR3 length: 15 residues. The CDR3 bases are TGTGCCAGCAGCTTTGGACAGGCTGGGGCCAACGTCCTGACTTTC. Translating gives CASSFGQAGANVLTF. Full variable domain (outside the CDR3, taken from reference TRBV7-2 and TRBJ2-6): GAGVSQSPSNKVTEKGKDVELRCDPISGHTALYWYRQSLGQGLEFLIYFQGNSAPDKSGLPSDRFSAERTGGSVSTLTIQRTQQEDSAVYLCASSFGQAGANVLTFGAGSRLTVL.

This clonotype has ten or more counts. V and J are TRBV5-6 and TRBJ2-1; no reliable D call. This CDR3 has 13 amino acids. The ends were cut back, 4 bases at V and 6 bases at J, with 11 bases in the middle. Germline values: CDR1 SGHDT, CDR2 YYEEEE. CDR3 in amino acids: CASSPGLFNEQFF. DNA of the CDR3: TGTGCCAGCAGCCCCGGCCTCTTCAATGAGCAGTTCTTC.

This clonotype was seen ten or more times. CDR3: CAWGTFTGELFF. The CDR3 region has the DNA TGTGCCTGGGGGACTTTCACCGGGGAGCTGTTTTTT. This chain links TRBV30 with TRBJ2-2, with a weak D call TRBD2 (6 bases). V lost 5 bases and J lost 4, with 8 bases in between. The germline CDR1 and CDR2 sequences are GTSNPN and SVGIG (reference sequence). This CDR3 is 12 amino acids long.

This clonotype was observed many times. CDR3 nucleotide sequence: TGTGCCAGCAGTGTACTAGCGCGAGAGACCCAGTACTTC. It specifies CASSVLARETQYF. V and J are TRBV6-6 and TRBJ2-5; 7 nucleotides agree with TRBD2. The CDR3 is made up of 13 amino acids. Germline CDR1 reads MNHNY; CDR2 reads SVGAGI (reference sequence). The trim removed 5 bases at V and 4 bases at J, leaving 4 bases unmatched.

This clonotype was counted a few times. The chain combines TRBV3-1 with TRBJ2-3; 7 bases line up with TRBD2. The germline gives CDR1 LGHDT, CDR2 YNNKEL (reference sequence). Trimming cost V 0 bases and J 5 bases; bases outside gene matches: 11. This CDR3 spans 17 amino acids. As DNA, the CDR3 is TGTGCCAGCAGCCAAGATAGGGGCGGGGGAGCCCGAGATACGCAGTATTTT. Translating it yields CASSQDRGGGARDTQYF.

This clonotype appeared a few times. The V and J genes are TRBV4-1 and TRBJ1-4, with TRBD1 matching 7 bases. Germline CDR1 is MGHRA and CDR2 is YSYEKL. The CDR3 is 15 amino acids. With 0 bases clipped from V and 7 bases from J, the junction kept 5 bases outside the gene matches. CDR3 loop: CASSQDQGGGEKLFF. The CDR3 DNA follows: TGCGCCAGCAGCCAAGATCAGGGGGGCGGTGAAAAACTGTTTTTT.

This clonotype was observed at least ten times. This chain links TRBV10-3 with TRBJ2-5; the D gene could be TRBD1 or TRBD2 (5 bases each). The CDR3 loop spans 13 amino acids. CDR1 is ENHRY, CDR2 SYGVKD, per germline. Trimming removed 3 bases from V and 2 bases from J, with 7 bases in between. This CDR3 reads CAISDGAQETQYF. CDR3 nucleotides: TGTGCCATCAGTGACGGGGCTCAAGAGACCCAGTACTTC.